This T cell receptor beta chain was retrieved from a study of blood T cell repertoires in COVID-19. The protocol was immunoSEQ multiplex PCR, while the TCRdb copy is restricted to in-frame clones and leaves out a portion. The sample has fewer than 250,000 clones, around 90% seen once; the top ten hold roughly 3.7%. The origin of this receptor is a woman aged 25 to 39 who had been exposed to COVID-19. Input material: PBMCs or T cells enriched from blood (not recorded which).

CDR3 sequence (DNA): TGCGCCAGCGACCCGGACGGGGAATCAATCGATAGCAATCAGCCCCAGCATTTT. Translating it yields CASDPDGESIDSNQPQHF. This chain uses TRBV5-1 with TRBJ1-5; D is undetermined. Between the trimmed V and J ends, which lost 7 bases and 0 bases, there was a span of 23 bases. Germline CDR1 and CDR2: SGHRS and YFSETQ. CDR3 length: 18 amino acids.